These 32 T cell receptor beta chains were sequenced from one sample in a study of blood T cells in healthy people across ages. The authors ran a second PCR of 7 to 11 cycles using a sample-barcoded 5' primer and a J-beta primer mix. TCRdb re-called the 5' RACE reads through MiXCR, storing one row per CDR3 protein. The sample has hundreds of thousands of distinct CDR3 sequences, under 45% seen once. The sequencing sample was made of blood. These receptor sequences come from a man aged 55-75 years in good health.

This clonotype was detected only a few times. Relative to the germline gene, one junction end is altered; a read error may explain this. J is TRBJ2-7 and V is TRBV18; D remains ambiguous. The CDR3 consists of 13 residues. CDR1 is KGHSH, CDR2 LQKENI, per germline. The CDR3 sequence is CASAPRLDEEQYF. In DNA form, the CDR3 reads TGTGCCAGCGCACCACGGCTAGATGAAGAGCAGTACTTC.

CDR3 sequence: CASRGIRDRGLLATNEKLFF. The CDR3 DNA reads as TGTGCCAGCAGAGGAATCCGGGACAGGGGGCTTCTTGCAACTAATGAAAAACTGTTTTTT. The chain has TRBV9 and TRBJ1-4, with 12 positions matching TRBD1. CDR1 is SGDLS, CDR2 YYNGEE, per germline. The CDR3 totals 20 residues. V was clipped by 5 bases and J by 0 bases; unmatched bases: 14.

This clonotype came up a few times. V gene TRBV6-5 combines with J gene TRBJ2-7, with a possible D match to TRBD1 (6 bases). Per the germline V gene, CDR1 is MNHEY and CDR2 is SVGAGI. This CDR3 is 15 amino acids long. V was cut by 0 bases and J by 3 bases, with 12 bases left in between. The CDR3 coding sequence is TGTGCCAGCAGTTACTCTTCCTTGGACAGCTACGAGCAGTACTTC. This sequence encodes CASSYSSLDSYEQYF.

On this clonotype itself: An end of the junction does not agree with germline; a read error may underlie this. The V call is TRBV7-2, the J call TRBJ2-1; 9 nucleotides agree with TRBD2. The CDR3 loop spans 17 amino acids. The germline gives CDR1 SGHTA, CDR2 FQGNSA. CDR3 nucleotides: TGTGCCAGCAGCTTAGCGCGGGGCGGGGGGGACTACAATGAGCGGTTCTTC. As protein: CASSLARGGGDYNERFF.

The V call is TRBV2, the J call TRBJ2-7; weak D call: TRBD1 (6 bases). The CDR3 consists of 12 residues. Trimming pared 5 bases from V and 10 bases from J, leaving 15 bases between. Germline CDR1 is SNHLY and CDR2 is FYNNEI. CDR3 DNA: TGTGCCAGCAGTTTAGGGCAGGGGCCTCAGTACTTC. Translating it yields CASSLGQGPQYF.

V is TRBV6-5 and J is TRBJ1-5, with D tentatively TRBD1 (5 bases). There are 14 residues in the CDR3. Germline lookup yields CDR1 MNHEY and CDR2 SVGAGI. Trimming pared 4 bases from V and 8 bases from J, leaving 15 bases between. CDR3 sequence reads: CASSSGTTVEPQHF. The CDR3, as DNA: TGTGCCAGCAGTTCCGGGACGACAGTAGAGCCCCAGCATTTT.

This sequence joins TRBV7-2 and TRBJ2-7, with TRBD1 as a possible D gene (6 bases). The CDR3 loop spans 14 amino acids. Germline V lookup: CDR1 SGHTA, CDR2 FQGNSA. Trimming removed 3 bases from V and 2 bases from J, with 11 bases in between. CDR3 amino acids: CASSLTGFPYEQYF. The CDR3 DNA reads TGTGCCAGCAGCTTGACAGGTTTCCCCTACGAGCAGTACTTC.

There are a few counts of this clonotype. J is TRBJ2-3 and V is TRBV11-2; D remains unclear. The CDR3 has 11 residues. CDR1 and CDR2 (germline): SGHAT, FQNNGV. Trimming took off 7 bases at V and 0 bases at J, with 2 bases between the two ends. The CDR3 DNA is TGTGCCAGCAAAAGCACAGATACGCAGTATTTT. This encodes CASKSTDTQYF.

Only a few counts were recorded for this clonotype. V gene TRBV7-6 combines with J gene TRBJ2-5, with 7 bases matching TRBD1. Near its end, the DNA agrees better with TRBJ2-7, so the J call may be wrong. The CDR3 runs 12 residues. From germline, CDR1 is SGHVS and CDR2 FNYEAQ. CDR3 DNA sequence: TGTGCCAGCAGCGGTGGGACAGCCGAGCAGTACTTC. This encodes CASSGGTAEQYF.

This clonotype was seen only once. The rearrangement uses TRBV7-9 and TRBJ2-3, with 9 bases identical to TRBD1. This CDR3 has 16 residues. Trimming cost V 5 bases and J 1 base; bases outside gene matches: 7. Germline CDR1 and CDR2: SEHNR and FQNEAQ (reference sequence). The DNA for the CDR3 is TGTGCCAGCAGCCCAGGGACAGGGCATCGCACAGATACGCAGTATTTT. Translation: CASSPGTGHRTDTQYF.

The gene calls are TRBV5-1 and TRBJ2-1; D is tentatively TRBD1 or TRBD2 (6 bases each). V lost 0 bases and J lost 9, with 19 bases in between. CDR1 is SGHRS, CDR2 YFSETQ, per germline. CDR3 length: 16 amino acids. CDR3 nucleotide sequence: TGCGCCAGCAGCTTGGCCCCCGGGGGCGGGATCGTTGAGCAGTTCTTC. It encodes CASSLAPGGGIVEQFF.

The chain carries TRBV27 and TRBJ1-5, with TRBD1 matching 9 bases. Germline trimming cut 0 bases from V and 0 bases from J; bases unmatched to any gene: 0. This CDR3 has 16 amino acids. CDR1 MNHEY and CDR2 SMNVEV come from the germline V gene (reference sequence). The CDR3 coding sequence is TGTGCCAGCAGTTTATCGGGACAGGGTAGCAATCAGCCCCAGCATTTT. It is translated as CASSLSGQGSNQPQHF.

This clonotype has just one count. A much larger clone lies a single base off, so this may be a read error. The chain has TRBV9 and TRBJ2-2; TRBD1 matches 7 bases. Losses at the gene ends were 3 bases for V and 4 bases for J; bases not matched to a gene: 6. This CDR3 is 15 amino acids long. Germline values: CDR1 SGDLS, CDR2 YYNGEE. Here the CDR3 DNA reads TGTGCCAGCAGCGGAGGGACAGTAAGCACCGGGGAGCTGTTTTTT. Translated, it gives CASSGGTVSTGELFF.

DNA for the CDR3: TGCGCCAGCAGCCTCCGGGGGGCAGATGAGCAGTTCTTC. This gives the protein CASSLRGADEQFF. The chain uses TRBV5-1 and TRBJ2-1; D might be TRBD2 (7 bases). V lost 4 bases and J 8 bases, leaving 13 bases between the germline ends. The germline gives CDR1 SGHRS, CDR2 YFSETQ. The CDR3 length is 13 residues.

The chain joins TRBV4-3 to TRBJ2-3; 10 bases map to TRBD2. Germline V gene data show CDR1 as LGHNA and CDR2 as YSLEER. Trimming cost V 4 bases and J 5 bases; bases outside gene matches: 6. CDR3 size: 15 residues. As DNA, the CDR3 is TGCGCCAGCAGCCTAGCGGGGGGCACCCAAGATACGCAGTATTTT. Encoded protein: CASSLAGGTQDTQYF.

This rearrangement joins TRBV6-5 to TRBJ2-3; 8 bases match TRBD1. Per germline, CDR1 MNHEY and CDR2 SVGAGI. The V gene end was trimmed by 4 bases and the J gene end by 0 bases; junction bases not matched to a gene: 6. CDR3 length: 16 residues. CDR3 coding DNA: TGTGCCAGCAGTTTCCACAGGGGGACCAGCACAGATACGCAGTATTTT. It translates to CASSFHRGTSTDTQYF.

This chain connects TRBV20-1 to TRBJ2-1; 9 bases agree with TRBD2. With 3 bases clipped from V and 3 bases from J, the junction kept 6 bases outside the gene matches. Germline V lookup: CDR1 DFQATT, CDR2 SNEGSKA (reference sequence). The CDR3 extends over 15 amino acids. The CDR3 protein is CSARLAGAYYNEQFF. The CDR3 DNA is TGCAGTGCTAGGTTAGCGGGGGCATACTACAATGAGCAGTTCTTC.

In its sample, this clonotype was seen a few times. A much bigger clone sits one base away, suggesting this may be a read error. In DNA form, the CDR3 reads TGTGCCAGCAGCTTAGTTCTTCAAGAGACCCAGTACTTC. This translates into CASSLVLQETQYF. V is TRBV7-2 and J is TRBJ2-5; D uncertain. CDR3 length: 13 amino acids. Trimming pared 1 base from V and 2 bases from J, leaving 5 bases between. Germline V gene sequence: CDR1 SGHTA, CDR2 FQGNSA.

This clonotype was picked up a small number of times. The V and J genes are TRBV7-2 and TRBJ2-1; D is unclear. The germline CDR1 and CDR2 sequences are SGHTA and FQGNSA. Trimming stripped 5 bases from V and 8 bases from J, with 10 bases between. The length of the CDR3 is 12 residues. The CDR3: CASSPPRDEQFF. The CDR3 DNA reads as TGTGCCAGCAGCCCACCACGGGATGAGCAGTTCTTC.

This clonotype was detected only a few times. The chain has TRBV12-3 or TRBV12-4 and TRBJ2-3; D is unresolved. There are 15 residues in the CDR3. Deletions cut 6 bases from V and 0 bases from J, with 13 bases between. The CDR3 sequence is CASSHGQVSTDTQYF. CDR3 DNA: TGTGCCAGCAGCCACGGGCAGGTCAGCACAGATACGCAGTATTTT.

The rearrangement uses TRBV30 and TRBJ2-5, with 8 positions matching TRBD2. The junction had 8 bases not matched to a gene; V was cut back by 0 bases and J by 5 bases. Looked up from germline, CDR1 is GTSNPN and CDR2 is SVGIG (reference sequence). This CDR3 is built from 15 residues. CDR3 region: CAWSVRGGPWETQYF. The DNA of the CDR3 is TGTGCCTGGAGTGTACGGGGGGGCCCTTGGGAGACCCAGTACTTC.

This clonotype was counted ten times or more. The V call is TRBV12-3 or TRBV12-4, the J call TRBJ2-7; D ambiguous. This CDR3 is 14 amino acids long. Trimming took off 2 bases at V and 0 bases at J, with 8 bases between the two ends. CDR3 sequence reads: CASSLRQSSYEQYF. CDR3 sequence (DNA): TGTGCCAGCAGTTTACGTCAGAGCTCCTACGAGCAGTACTTC.

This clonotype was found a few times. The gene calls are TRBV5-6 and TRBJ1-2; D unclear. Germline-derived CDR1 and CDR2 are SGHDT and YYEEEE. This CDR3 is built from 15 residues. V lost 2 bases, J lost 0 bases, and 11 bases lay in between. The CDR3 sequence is CASSFGSETNYGYTF. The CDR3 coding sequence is TGTGCCAGCAGCTTTGGGAGCGAAACTAACTATGGCTACACCTTC.

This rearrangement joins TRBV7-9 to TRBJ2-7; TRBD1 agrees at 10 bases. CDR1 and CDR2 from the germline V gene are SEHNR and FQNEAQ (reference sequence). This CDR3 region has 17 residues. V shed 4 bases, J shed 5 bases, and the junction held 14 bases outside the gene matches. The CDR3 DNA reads TGTGCCAGCAGCTCTCAAACCACCCGGGACAGGGGCCACGAGCAGTACTTC. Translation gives CASSSQTTRDRGHEQYF.

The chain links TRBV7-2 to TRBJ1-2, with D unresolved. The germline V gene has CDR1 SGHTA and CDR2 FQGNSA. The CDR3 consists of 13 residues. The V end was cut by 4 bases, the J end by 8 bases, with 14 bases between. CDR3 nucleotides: TGTGCCAGCAGCTACGGCCTGCTGGCGGGCTACACCTTC. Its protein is CASSYGLLAGYTF.

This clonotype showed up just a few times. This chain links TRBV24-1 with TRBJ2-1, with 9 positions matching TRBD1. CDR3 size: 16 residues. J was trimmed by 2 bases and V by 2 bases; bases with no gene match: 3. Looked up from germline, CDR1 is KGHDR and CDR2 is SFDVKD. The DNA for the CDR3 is TGTGCCACCAGTGATTCCGGGACAGGGACCTACAATGAGCAGTTCTTC. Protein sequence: CATSDSGTGTYNEQFF.

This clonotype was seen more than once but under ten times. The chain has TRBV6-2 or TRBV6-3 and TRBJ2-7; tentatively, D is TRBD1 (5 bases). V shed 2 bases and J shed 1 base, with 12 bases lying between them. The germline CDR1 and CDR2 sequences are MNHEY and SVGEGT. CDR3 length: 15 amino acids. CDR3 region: CASSYRGDESYEQYF. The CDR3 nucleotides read TGTGCCAGCAGTTACAGGGGTGATGAGTCCTACGAGCAGTACTTC.

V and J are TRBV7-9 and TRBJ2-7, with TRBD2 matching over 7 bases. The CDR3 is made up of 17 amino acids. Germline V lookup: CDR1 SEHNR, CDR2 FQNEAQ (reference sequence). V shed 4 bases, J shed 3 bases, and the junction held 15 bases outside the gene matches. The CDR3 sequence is CASSSSASGTPLYEQYF. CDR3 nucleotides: TGTGCCAGCAGCTCATCAGCAAGCGGGACCCCACTCTACGAGCAGTACTTC. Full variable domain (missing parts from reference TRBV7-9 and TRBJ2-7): DTGVSQNPRHKITKRGQNVTFRCDPISEHNRLYWYRQTLGQGPEFLTYFQNEAQLEKSRLLSDRFSAERPKGSFSTLEIQRTEQGDSAMYLCASSSSASGTPLYEQYFGPGTRLTVT.

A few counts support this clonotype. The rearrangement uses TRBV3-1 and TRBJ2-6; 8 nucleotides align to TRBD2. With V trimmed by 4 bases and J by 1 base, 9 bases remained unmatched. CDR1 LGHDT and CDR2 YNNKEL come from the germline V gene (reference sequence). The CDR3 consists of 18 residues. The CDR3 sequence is CASSPASGGVSGANVLTF. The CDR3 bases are TGTGCCAGCAGCCCAGCTTCGGGGGGGGTATCTGGGGCCAACGTCCTGACTTTC. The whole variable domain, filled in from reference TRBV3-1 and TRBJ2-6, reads DTAVSQTPKYLVTQMGNDKSIKCEQNLGHDTMYWYKQDSKKFLKIMFSYNNKELIINETVPNRFSPKSPDKAHLNLHINSLELGDSAVYFCASSPASGGVSGANVLTFGAGSRLTVL.

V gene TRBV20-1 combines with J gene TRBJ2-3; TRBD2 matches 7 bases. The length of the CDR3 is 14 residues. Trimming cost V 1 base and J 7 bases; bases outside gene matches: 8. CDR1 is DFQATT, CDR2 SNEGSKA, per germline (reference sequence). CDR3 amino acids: CSARAAAGSNTQYF. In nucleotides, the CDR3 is TGCAGTGCTAGAGCCGCAGCGGGGTCAAATACGCAGTATTTT.

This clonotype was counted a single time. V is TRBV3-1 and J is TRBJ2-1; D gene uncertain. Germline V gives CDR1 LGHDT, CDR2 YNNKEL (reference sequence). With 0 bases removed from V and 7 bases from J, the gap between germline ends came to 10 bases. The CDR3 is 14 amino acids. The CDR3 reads CASSQDYNSNEQFF. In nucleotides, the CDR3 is TGTGCCAGCAGCCAAGATTATAATTCTAATGAGCAGTTCTTC.

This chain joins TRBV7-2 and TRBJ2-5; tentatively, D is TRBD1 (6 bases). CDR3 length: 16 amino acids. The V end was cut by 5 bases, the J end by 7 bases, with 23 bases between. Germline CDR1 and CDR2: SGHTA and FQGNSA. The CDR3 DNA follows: TGTGCCAGCAGCGACGCAGGGGCAGTAGGGTTAGGGACCCAGTACTTC. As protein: CASSDAGAVGLGTQYF.